The sequence of this TCR beta chain was determined in a study of blood T cell repertoires in COVID-19 (dated by TCRdb to about 2020). Regarding the research as a whole: Collaborator samples came from the United States, Italy and Spain and covered acute and convalescent phases of COVID-19. The prospective study material was composed of cDNA or gDNA derived from T cells, B-cell-depleted T cells, or PBMCs. Deeply sampled blood TCRbeta repertoires from subjects exposed to, actively infected with, or recovered from COVID-19 were included in the dataset. The repertoires were released in a freely available public database intended as a resource for research on the immune response to SARS-CoV-2. Samples came from the ongoing ImmuneRACE study (first 160 participants) plus 1,254 subjects from 6 global collaborators. Sample metadata almost always included a de-identified subject ID, COVID-19 status, age in years and sex. Where available, HLA class I and class II types were obtained from metadata supplied by the sample provider rather than from assay-based typing.

Enrolling through a virtual design, the prospective study's participants ranged in age from about 18 to 89 years and lived across about two dozen United States geographic areas. To assign participants to cohorts, the prospective study relied on clinical history that participants themselves reported in a screening survey and a study questionnaire. ImmuneRACE Cohort 3 recovered participants were defined by two consecutive negative NP/OP PCR tests, healthcare professional clearance, or symptom resolution. In the prospective study, mobile phlebotomists collected whole blood, serum and a nasopharyngeal or oropharyngeal swab from each participant. Prospective study participants could optionally give additional blood draws and questionnaires over a roughly two-month period. Prospective study blood samples were shipped either frozen or at room temperature before DNA extraction. TCRbeta CDR3 regions were amplified from genomic DNA using the immunoSEQ Assay, a bias-controlled multiplex PCR. The authors processed their data as follows. Within the assay, amplification of reference gene primers was used to estimate how many nucleated cells each sample contained. To quantify the absolute abundance of each unique TCRbeta CDR3 rearrangement, sequence reads were collapsed and filtered. For each sample, productive Simpson clonality was calculated as the square root of Simpson's diversity index over productive rearrangements. Here the immuneACCESS table is served through TCRdb, limited to in-frame sequences with V and J called. Missing clones are a known gap in these copies; in checked studies unresolved V genes cover under half, and the rest lacks a known reason. The DNA was the basis for D and trimming; V, J and clone size are from that table. The sample contains about 440,000 clones, about nine tenths of them found a single time. Approximately 0.65% of the sample is in the top ten clones.

The paper's findings and limits, for the study overall: The quantity of clinical and demographic metadata differed by source and by participant and was supplied without curation.

V and J lose 1 base and 5 bases, and a span of 11 bases separates them. Its CDR3 holds 15 amino acids, cysteine through phenylalanine. The entry retains the CDR3 DNA only, 45 bases that are in frame from base 1. The germline V gene supplies CDR1 KGHSH and CDR2 LQKENI. A word on this clone: Its antigen is unknown. The input lacks base qualities; no much larger clone sits a single base away.

The source is a man aged 18 to 29 who had recovered from COVID-19. The chain employs TRBV18 and TRBJ1-4; the D gene is perhaps TRBD1, on 6 matching bases. Sample: PBMCs or T cells enriched from blood (not recorded which). The CDR3 here reads CASSPLRTANEKLFF. At the DNA level, the sequence is TGTGCCAGCTCACCACTTCGGACAGCGAATGAAAAACTGTTTTTT.